Listed below are T cell receptor beta chains from one sample, sequenced in a study of shared clonotypes between healthy human individuals. The method was immunoSEQ multiplex PCR; TCRdb's version includes in-frame clones alone and lacks a portion of them. The table shows about 2.1 million clones, with 85% to 95% occurring only once. Source material: naive CD8+ T cells from PBMCs. All receptors derive from a young man in good health. Some clones in this sample may be carry-over from other donors' samples. Both conserved end residues are part of each CDR3.

J: TRBJ1-4
V: TRBV7-9
CDR3: CASSPSGVGINEKLFF

J: TRBJ1-2
V: TRBV7-3
CDR3: CASGTGYGYTF

J: TRBJ2-1
V: TRBV5-5
CDR3: CASSRGDEQFF

J: TRBJ2-1
V: TRBV7-9
CDR3: CASSSYGILDEQFF

J: TRBJ2-5
V: TRBV9
CDR3: CASSVVGILDVQETQYF

J: TRBJ2-2
V: TRBV6-6
CDR3: CASSLGTSTGELFF

J: TRBJ2-2
V: TRBV7-8
CDR3: CASSFPTNRGRNTGELFF

J: TRBJ1-1
V: TRBV25-1
CDR3: CASKLAGNTEAFF

J: TRBJ2-1
V: TRBV14
CDR3: CASSQEGQGPYNEQFF

J: TRBJ2-5
V: TRBV29-1
CDR3: CSVQGVRLAGDSETQYF

J: TRBJ1-2
V: TRBV6-1
CDR3: CASGEGDGYGYTF